These 12 T cell receptor beta chains were all obtained from the same sample, sequenced in a study of blood T cell repertoires in COVID-19. Method: immunoSEQ multiplex PCR; TCRdb's copy keeps in-frame clones and lacks some. Of over 90,000 clones in the sample, roughly 79% were seen once. Sequenced sample: peripheral blood. All receptors come from an elderly man with COVID-19, enrolled during active disease.

The chain combines TRBV11-3 with TRBJ2-7, with D possibly being TRBD1 (6 bases). Germline values: CDR1 SGHNT, CDR2 YENEEA. The CDR3 is 13 amino acids. Trimming left V 5 bases short and J 0 bases short, with 8 bases between. The CDR3 DNA follows: TGTGCCAGCAGCAGCAGGGGCTCCTACGAGCAGTACTTC. Translated, it gives CASSSRGSYEQYF.

As concerns this clone: The sample carries other DNA sequences with the same CDR3. The J gene is TRBJ2-5, the V gene TRBV29-1; possibly TRBD1 for D (6 bases). Trimming shortened V by 7 bases and J by 2 bases, and 11 bases separated the two germline ends. This CDR3 is built from 12 residues. Germline V gene lookup returns CDR1 SQVTM and CDR2 ANQGSEA. The CDR3 nucleotides are TGCAGCGCCGGAGACAGGCAAGAGACCCAGTACTTC. Protein product: CSAGDRQETQYF.

V usage is TRBV18 and J usage is TRBJ2-7, with TRBD2 matching 8 bases. J gave up 5 bases and V 0 bases, and 9 bases lay outside the gene matches. The CDR3 is 16 amino acids. CDR1 KGHSH and CDR2 LQKENI come from the germline V gene. CDR3 nucleotide sequence: TGTGCCAGCTCACCACCGGGGACCGGGACTAGGGACGAGCAGTACTTC. It yields the protein CASSPPGTGTRDEQYF.

The chain combines TRBV5-1 with TRBJ2-2, with 7 bases that match TRBD1. V gave up 9 bases and J gave up 1 base; unmatched junction bases: 6. The CDR3 spans 14 residues. Germline CDR1 is SGHRS and CDR2 is YFSETQ. CDR3 nucleotides: TGCGCCACCTCGACAGGGCTGAACACCGGGGAGCTGTTTTTT. It yields the protein CATSTGLNTGELFF.

V is TRBV20-1 and J is TRBJ2-3, with 9 positions matching TRBD2. CDR3 length: 16 amino acids. With 3 bases clipped from V and 2 bases from J, the junction kept 9 bases outside the gene matches. CDR1 is DFQATT, CDR2 SNEGSKA, per germline (reference sequence). CDR3 DNA sequence: TGCAGTGCTAGTCCCCTGCGGGGGGGATTCACAGATACGCAGTATTTT. Protein product: CSASPLRGGFTDTQYF.

The rearrangement joins TRBV19 to TRBJ2-4; TRBD2 aligns across 10 bases. Germline V gives CDR1 LNHDA, CDR2 SQIVND (reference sequence). V trimming: 0 bases; J trimming: 0 bases; junction bases outside the gene matches: 11. This CDR3 is 20 amino acids long. The CDR3 DNA sequence: TGTGCCAGTAGTATAGACTGGACTAGCGGAAGGGGGAAAGCCAAAAACATTCAGTACTTC. The encoded protein is CASSIDWTSGRGKAKNIQYF.

The chain carries TRBV5-5 and TRBJ2-1, with 7 bases aligning to TRBD1. This CDR3 is 15 amino acids long. The V gene's germline CDR1 is SGHKS and CDR2 YYEKEE (reference sequence). Trimming at V came to 4 bases and at J to 4 bases, leaving 8 bases not matched to a gene. The CDR3 sequence is CASSDRDIGYNEQFF. CDR3 coding DNA: TGTGCCAGCAGCGACAGGGACATAGGATACAATGAGCAGTTCTTC. Together with reference TRBV5-5 and TRBJ2-1, the CDR3 gives the full variable domain: DAGVTQSPTHLIKTRGQQVTLRCSPISGHKSVSWYQQVLGQGPQFIFQYYEKEERGRGNFPDRFSARQFPNYSSELNVNALLLGDSALYLCASSDRDIGYNEQFFGPGTRLTVL.

This clone was counted once. The gene calls are TRBV19 and TRBJ1-1; D may be TRBD1 (5 bases). V was trimmed by 3 bases and J by 8 bases, leaving 10 bases between them. The V gene's germline CDR1 is LNHDA and CDR2 SQIVND (reference sequence). The CDR3 runs to 12 residues. CDR3 bases: TGTGCCAGTAGTATCTTCGGGGGGGAAGCTTTCTTT. Protein product: CASSIFGGEAFF.

The J gene is TRBJ1-2, the V gene TRBV7-9; 9 bases agree with TRBD1. The CDR3 covers 14 residues. The junction had 5 bases not matched to a gene; V was cut back by 2 bases and J by 7 bases. CDR1 is SEHNR and CDR2 is FQNEAQ in the germline V gene (reference sequence). CDR3 in amino acids: CASSLTGGAFGYTF. As DNA, the CDR3 is TGTGCCAGCAGCTTAACAGGGGGCGCGTTTGGCTACACCTTC.

V gene TRBV28 combines with J gene TRBJ2-7; D call uncertain. Germline CDR1 and CDR2: MDHEN and SYDVKM. The V gene lost 7 bases and the J gene lost 3 bases, with 16 bases spanning the gap. This CDR3 contains 14 residues. CDR3 DNA: TGTGCCAGCACCCTCGACTCTATTAGCTACGAGCAGTACTTC. Amino acid sequence: CASTLDSISYEQYF.

The chain joins TRBV27 to TRBJ1-1; TRBD1 is a possible D gene (6 bases). The CDR3 contains 15 residues. CDR1 is MNHEY and CDR2 is SMNVEV in the germline V gene (reference sequence). V lost 4 bases and J lost 1, with 13 bases in between. CDR3 in DNA: TGTGCCAGCAGTTCCTACAGGGCGTCGAACACTGAAGCTTTCTTT. This encodes CASSSYRASNTEAFF.

The J gene is TRBJ1-2, the V gene TRBV29-1; 7 bases line up with TRBD1. Germline CDR1 is SQVTM and CDR2 is ANQGSEA. The length of the CDR3 is 15 residues. Germline trimming cut 0 bases from V and 4 bases from J; bases unmatched to any gene: 8. The CDR3 is CSVEDREGAGYGYTF. CDR3 in DNA: TGCAGCGTTGAAGATCGAGAGGGGGCCGGCTATGGCTACACCTTC. Full variable domain (missing parts from reference TRBV29-1 and TRBJ1-2): SAVISQKPSRDICQRGTSLTIQCQVDSQVTMMFWYRQQPGQSLTLIATANQGSEATYESGFVIDKFPISRPNLTFSTLTVSNMSPEDSSIYLCSVEDREGAGYGYTFGSGTRLTVV.